The 3 T cell receptor beta chains given below trace back to one sample, sequenced in a study of blood T cells in healthy people across ages. Using a J-beta primer mix together with a sample-barcoded 5' primer, a second PCR was run for roughly 7 to 12 cycles. Each CDR3 protein is one row after TCRdb ran MiXCR on the 5' RACE reads. The table has some 900,000 distinct CDR3 sequences, roughly 52% seen once; the top ten hold roughly 13%. The material sequenced was blood. These receptors originate from a man aged 30 to 45 in good health.

In this sample, this clonotype turned up a few times. This rearrangement joins TRBV28 to TRBJ2-3; possible D gene TRBD2, 7 bases. Germline assignment: CDR1 MDHEN and CDR2 SYDVKM. Trimming removed 6 bases at V and 1 base at J, with 17 bases between. This CDR3 has 16 residues. DNA of the CDR3: TGTGCCAGCAGGGTCGGACTGCGGGGGCGCACAGATACGCAGTATTTT. It codes for CASRVGLRGRTDTQYF.

The J gene is TRBJ2-1, the V gene TRBV10-3, with a possible D match to TRBD1 (5 bases). Trimming stripped 8 bases from V and 5 bases from J, with 19 bases between. Germline-derived CDR1 and CDR2 are ENHRY and SYGVKD. The CDR3 is 15 amino acids. The CDR3 nucleotides read TGTGCCATCTCAGCAAAAGGGGCCGAAGACAATGAGCAGTTCTTC. Translated: CAISAKGAEDNEQFF.

CDR3 residues: CSVWTLVQGFSTDTQYF. DNA for the CDR3: TGCAGCGTGTGGACGCTTGTACAAGGTTTCAGCACAGATACGCAGTATTTT. V is TRBV29-1 and J is TRBJ2-3; D unresolved. V was cut by 6 bases and J by 0 bases, with 22 bases left in between. The CDR3 runs 17 residues. Germline V gene lookup returns CDR1 SQVTM and CDR2 ANQGSEA.